Below are 26 T cell receptor beta chains sequenced from a single sample in a study of control samples from healthy donors and cancer patients. Clones were sequenced by immunoSEQ multiplex PCR, and TCRdb holds only the in-frame ones, with some missing. The sample holds tens of thousands of clones; 90% are singletons and the top ten take 3% to 4.5%. The source material was blood. The receptors here all came from a woman aged 18-29 years in good health.

In its sample, this clone was seen once. The chain couples TRBV21-1 to TRBJ2-7. TRBV21-1 is reported as a pseudogene. The CDR3 has 15 amino acids. CDR3 residues: CASSRKGTNSYEQYF. In DNA form, the CDR3 reads TGTGCCAGCAGCAGAAAGGGCACGAACTCCTACGAGCAGTACTTC.

This clone turned up a few times. The chain links TRBV11-2 to TRBJ1-1; TRBD1 might be the D (6 bases). This CDR3 spans 14 amino acids. V shed 5 bases and J shed 1 base, with 11 bases lying between them. Germline V CDR1 and CDR2: SGHAT, FQNNGV. CDR3 bases: TGTGCCAGCAGCCTTACAGGGAAGAACACTGAAGCTTTCTTT. Translation gives CASSLTGKNTEAFF.

CDR3 DNA: TGTGCCAGCCGGCGTGAAGGGAGCTCCTACGAGCAGTACTTC. Translating gives CASRREGSSYEQYF. J is TRBJ2-7 and V is TRBV27; a possible D gene is TRBD2 (5 bases). The CDR3 contains 14 residues. The germline V and J ends were trimmed by 8 bases and 0 bases, with 14 bases remaining between them. Germline values: CDR1 MNHEY, CDR2 SMNVEV (reference sequence).

The chain uses TRBV7-2 and TRBJ1-2; 9 bases agree with TRBD1. The CDR3 is 14 amino acids. The junction had 4 bases not matched to a gene; V was cut back by 5 bases and J by 3 bases. CDR1 and CDR2 (germline): SGHTA, FQGNSA. The CDR3 sequence: CASSPYRGHYGYTF. The CDR3 bases are TGTGCCAGCAGCCCCTACAGGGGGCACTATGGCTACACCTTC. Using reference TRBV7-2 and TRBJ1-2 for the parts outside the CDR3, the full variable domain is GAGVSQSPSNKVTEKGKDVELRCDPISGHTALYWYRQSLGQGLEFLIYFQGNSAPDKSGLPSDRFSAERTGGSVSTLTIQRTQQEDSAVYLCASSPYRGHYGYTFGSGTRLTVV.

The CDR3 is CASSLRGYRQNTEAFF. CDR3 DNA: TGTGCCAGCAGCTTGAGGGGCTACAGACAGAACACTGAAGCTTTCTTT. This rearrangement joins TRBV5-6 to TRBJ1-1, with a weak D call TRBD1 (5 bases). Looked up from germline, CDR1 is SGHDT and CDR2 is YYEEEE. The CDR3 extends over 16 amino acids. Between the trimmed V and J ends, which lost 1 base and 1 base, there was a span of 14 bases.

The gene calls are TRBV7-7 and TRBJ2-2, with 9 nucleotides matching TRBD2. This CDR3 region has 16 residues. Germline trimming cut 0 bases from V and 6 bases from J; bases unmatched to any gene: 5. Germline V CDR1 and CDR2: SSHAT, FNYEAQ (reference sequence). CDR3 sequence: CASSLAASGAPGELFF. DNA of the CDR3: TGTGCCAGCAGCTTAGCCGCTAGCGGGGCCCCCGGGGAGCTGTTTTTT.

This rearrangement joins TRBV7-8 to TRBJ1-4; D is possibly TRBD1 (5 bases). Trimming took 6 bases from V and 2 from J, leaving 10 bases between them. The CDR3 has 14 amino acids. CDR1 is SGHVS, CDR2 FQNEAQ, per germline. CDR3 sequence (DNA): TGTGCCAGCAGACTGACAGCGACTAATGAAAAACTGTTTTTT. Translating gives CASRLTATNEKLFF.

The V gene is TRBV28, the J gene TRBJ2-7; a weak D match, TRBD1 (5 bases). The V and J ends lost 6 bases and 1 base respectively, with 13 bases between them. This CDR3 is built from 14 residues. Germline values: CDR1 MDHEN, CDR2 SYDVKM. Here the CDR3 DNA reads TGTGCCAGCAGCTCAGGGTTTAAGTCCTACGAGCAGTACTTC. This translates into CASSSGFKSYEQYF.

Notes on this clone: Within the sample, other DNA sequences also encode this same CDR3. The CDR3 sequence: CASSLAGNYGYTF. In DNA form, the CDR3 reads TGTGCCAGCAGCTTAGCAGGGAACTATGGCTACACCTTC. This sequence joins TRBV7-2 and TRBJ1-2; D is unresolved. The CDR3 is 13 amino acids. V shed 0 bases and J shed 2 bases, with 4 bases lying between them. The germline CDR1 and CDR2 sequences are SGHTA and FQGNSA.

The rearrangement joins TRBV3-1 (or the pseudogene TRBV3-2) to TRBJ1-4, with TRBD1 identical over 11 bases. Germline assignment: CDR1 LGHDT and CDR2 YNNKEL (reference sequence). Germline trimming cut 4 bases from V and 12 bases from J; bases unmatched to any gene: 7. CDR3 length: 14 amino acids. The DNA for the CDR3 is TGTGCCAGCAGCCCCGGGACAGGGGGGTTGGAACTGTTTTTT. Translating gives CASSPGTGGLELFF.

The rearrangement uses TRBV5-1 and TRBJ2-2; 8 bases map to TRBD1. Trimming at V came to 2 bases and at J to 5 bases, leaving 5 bases not matched to a gene. Germline V gene data show CDR1 as SGHRS and CDR2 as YFSETQ. CDR3 length: 15 residues. The CDR3 bases are TGCGCCAGCAGCTTTAATCGACAGGGGACCGGGGAGCTGTTTTTT. Translating it yields CASSFNRQGTGELFF.

In DNA, the CDR3 is TGTGCCAGCAGCTTAGCGAATCTAGGCAAAGAATACGAGCAGTACTTC. Translating gives CASSLANLGKEYEQYF. The chain joins TRBV7-8 to TRBJ2-7; no clear D gene. CDR1 is SGHVS and CDR2 is FQNEAQ in the germline V gene. The CDR3 length is 16 residues. V was pared by 0 bases and J by 4 bases, with 16 bases between.

The V gene is TRBV5-6, the J gene TRBJ2-3; 8 bases map to TRBD2. The CDR3 has 15 amino acids. Germline-derived CDR1 and CDR2 are SGHDT and YYEEEE. The J segment lost 4 bases and the V segment lost 5 bases, leaving 9 bases of the junction unmatched. The CDR3 nucleotides read TGTGCCAGCAGGGCGGGACTAGGGGCCCCAGATACGCAGTATTTT. As protein: CASRAGLGAPDTQYF. Using reference TRBV5-6 and TRBJ2-3 for the parts outside the CDR3, the full variable domain is DAGVTQSPTHLIKTRGQQVTLRCSPKSGHDTVSWYQQALGQGPQFIFQYYEEEERQRGNFPDRFSGHQFPNYSSELNVNALLLGDSALYLCASRAGLGAPDTQYFGPGTRLTVL.

The rearrangement links TRBV11-2 to TRBJ2-2; 7 bases fit TRBD1. V was pared by 2 bases and J by 4 bases, with 7 bases of the junction left unmatched. CDR3 length equals 16 residues. Germline assignment: CDR1 SGHAT and CDR2 FQNNGV. The CDR3 DNA is TGTGCCAGCAGCTTAAGGACAGGTTGGAGCACCGGGGAGCTGTTTTTT. Translating it yields CASSLRTGWSTGELFF.

This clone came up a few times. J is TRBJ1-1 and V is TRBV7-8, with D tentatively TRBD1 (5 bases). V lost 4 bases to trimming and J lost 2 bases, with 17 bases between them. The germline V gene encodes CDR1 SGHVS and CDR2 FQNEAQ. This CDR3 region has 16 residues. CDR3 loop: CASSSGPAYVNTEAFF. The CDR3 DNA follows: TGTGCCAGCAGCTCGGGACCCGCGTATGTAAACACTGAAGCTTTCTTT.

The rearrangement joins TRBV7-3 to TRBJ2-3; D is undetermined. Per germline, CDR1 SGHTA and CDR2 FQGTGA. The CDR3 has 16 amino acids. Trimming cost V 3 bases and J 1 base, with 14 bases left between them. The CDR3 nucleotides are TGTGCCAGCAGCTTGGGGTGGAATCCTCGCACAGATACGCAGTATTTT. This translates into CASSLGWNPRTDTQYF. Based on the CDR3 plus reference TRBV7-3 and TRBJ2-3, the full variable domain is GAGVSQTPSNKVTEKGKYVELRCDPISGHTALYWYRQSLGQGPEFLIYFQGTGAADDSGLPNDRFFAVRPEGSVSTLKIQRTERGDSAVYLCASSLGWNPRTDTQYFGPGTRLTVL.

The chain joins TRBV10-1 to TRBJ2-3; D is unclear. The V gene lost 3 bases and the J gene lost 0 bases, with 10 bases spanning the gap. CDR1 is WNHNN and CDR2 is SYGVQD in the germline V gene (reference sequence). This CDR3 contains 15 residues. The CDR3 here is CASSETAASTDTQYF. CDR3 nucleotide sequence: TGCGCCAGCAGTGAAACGGCAGCAAGCACAGATACGCAGTATTTT.

The chain joins TRBV29-1 to TRBJ1-2, with D unresolved. The CDR3 covers 14 residues. V was pared by 6 bases and J by 3 bases, with 17 bases between. Germline values: CDR1 SQVTM, CDR2 ANQGSEA. The CDR3 DNA reads as TGCAGCGTCACCTTCGGCAGTCGCTACTATGGCTACACCTTC. Protein sequence: CSVTFGSRYYGYTF.

The rearrangement links TRBV18 to TRBJ2-2, with D possibly being TRBD1 or TRBD2 (5 bases each). The V end lost 1 base, the J end lost 3 bases, and 12 bases lay between the germline ends. Germline values: CDR1 KGHSH, CDR2 LQKENI. CDR3 length equals 16 residues. CDR3 DNA sequence: TGTGCCAGCTCACCACGGGTGGGACCAGACACCGGGGAGCTGTTTTTT. This translates into CASSPRVGPDTGELFF.

This clone was observed a single time. The rearrangement joins TRBV2 to TRBJ2-5; the match to TRBD2 covers 11 bases. Germline CDR1 SNHLY, CDR2 FYNNEI. This CDR3 region has 15 residues. The junction had 4 bases not matched to a gene; V was cut back by 6 bases and J by 1 base. CDR3 DNA: TGTGCCAGCAGGAGACTAGCGGGGTTCCAAGAGACCCAGTACTTC. It yields the protein CASRRLAGFQETQYF.

This chain links TRBV7-3 with TRBJ2-1; 7 bases align to TRBD2. This CDR3 contains 14 residues. Germline V gene lookup returns CDR1 SGHTA and CDR2 FQGTGA. The V and J ends lost 3 bases and 6 bases, in that order; junction bases with no gene match: 5. CDR3: CASSFGLVPNEQFF. The CDR3 bases are TGTGCCAGCAGCTTCGGACTAGTTCCCAATGAGCAGTTCTTC.

The chain couples TRBV7-3 to TRBJ2-7; 10 bases line up with TRBD2. The ends lost 2 bases at V and 3 bases at J; junction bases unmatched: 7. Germline assignment: CDR1 SGHTA and CDR2 FQGTGA. The CDR3 is made up of 16 amino acids. The DNA of the CDR3 is TGTGCCAGCAGCTTATGGGCCAGCGGGGGGGTCTACGAGCAGTACTTC. Translation: CASSLWASGGVYEQYF.

The V and J genes are TRBV21-1 and TRBJ1-4; TRBD1 is the table's D call and was not checked against the DNA. TRBV21-1 is a pseudogene locus. The CDR3 contains 12 residues. The CDR3 DNA reads as TGTGCCAGCAATTGGGGGCTTGAAAAACTGTTTTTT. It encodes CASNWGLEKLFF.

The chain couples TRBV27 to TRBJ1-2; 9 bases agree with TRBD1. Looked up from germline, CDR1 is MNHEY and CDR2 is SMNVEV (reference sequence). V gave up 5 bases and J gave up 6 bases; unmatched junction bases: 4. CDR3 length: 13 residues. CDR3: CASSDRGGHGYTF. The CDR3 DNA sequence: TGTGCCAGCAGTGACAGGGGGGGCCATGGCTACACCTTC.

This clone came up a few times. The chain uses TRBV6-4 and TRBJ2-5; 11 positions agree with TRBD1. CDR3 length: 15 residues. The V gene end was trimmed by 2 bases and the J gene end by 1 base; junction bases not matched to a gene: 0. Germline CDR1 is MRHNA and CDR2 is SNTAGT. CDR3 in amino acids: CASSDGTGGQETQYF. As DNA, the CDR3 is TGTGCCAGCAGTGACGGGACAGGGGGCCAAGAGACCCAGTACTTC.

The rearrangement uses TRBV6-2 or TRBV6-3 and TRBJ1-1; TRBD1 matches 12 bases. The V gene end was trimmed by 2 bases and the J gene end by 5 bases; junction bases not matched to a gene: 9. The CDR3 has 17 amino acids. Germline loops: CDR1 MNHEY, CDR2 SVGEGT. DNA of the CDR3: TGTGCCAGCAGTTACAACCCGGGACAGGGGGCGAAAACTGAAGCTTTCTTT. This codes for CASSYNPGQGAKTEAFF.